The clone carrying this T cell receptor (beta chain) was counted ten times or more. Antigen unknown. This sample was included in a study of T cells in Graves' hyperthyroidism and ophthalmopathy. Study-level background: Peripheral blood sampling occurred at initial diagnosis, before any treatment. General study results and limits: Ophthalmopathy was told apart from stable hyperthyroidism by a 13 V-J model.

Authors of the study amplified TCR beta CDR3 regions from RNA transcripts. First-round RT-PCR with HTBI primers amplified the TCR CDR3 region. In TCRdb, the multiplex PCR reads were re-called with MiXCR into one record per CDR3 protein. The sample lists under 350,000 distinct CDR3 sequences; 21% were seen once. These patients, aged 18 to 65, had recently diagnosed hyperthyroidism lasting under 2 months. Uncontrolled infection, other autoimmune disease, pregnancy or lactation barred patients from enrollment. After removal of 4 bases from V and 6 bases from J, the junction contained 11 bases not matched to a gene. Germline values: CDR1 SGDLS, CDR2 YYNGEE. The CDR3 contains 15 residues.

This receptor was identified in a woman aged 45 to 65 with Graves' hyperthyroidism. This sequence joins TRBV9 and TRBJ1-2; TRBD1 matches 8 bases. What was sequenced was blood. The CDR3 region is CASSPPPDRAHGYTF. The CDR3 nucleotides read TGTGCCAGCAGCCCACCCCCGGACAGGGCCCATGGCTACACCTTC.